This T cell receptor beta chain was captured by sequencing in a study of shared T cell receptors in the human thymus. TCRdb's table, derived via immunoSEQ multiplex PCR, lists solely in-frame clones and lacks some. The sample contains 600,000 to 900,000 clones, roughly 85% of which appear only once. Trimming pared 6 bases from V and 15 bases from J, leaving 16 bases between. This CDR3 contains 11 residues. CDR1 SGHRS and CDR2 YFSETQ come from the germline V gene. This sample also belongs to another study, concerning human thymus T cells. From that study: V and J gene usage appeared biased in thymic and blood repertoires.

The chain employs TRBV5-1 and TRBJ2-1; D is perhaps TRBD1 (6 bases). The TCR comes from a girl less than two years old with a congenital heart defect. Sequencing was carried out using thymocytes. The CDR3 DNA is TGCGCCAGCACCGAACAGGGCCGGTGGTTCTTC. It yields the protein CASTEQGRWFF.